Following are 8 T cell receptor beta chains from one sample sequenced in a study of shared clonotypes between healthy human individuals. Data came from immunoSEQ multiplex PCR; TCRdb stores just in-frame clones and leaves some out. The table shows roughly 1,100,000 clones, with 75% occurring only once. Material for sequencing was memory CD4+ T cells sorted from blood. Subset indicated: CD45RA-negative fraction. These TCRs come from a man between 18 and 35 years old in good health.

This rearrangement joins TRBV30 to TRBJ2-2; D remains ambiguous. From germline, CDR1 is GTSNPN and CDR2 SVGIG (reference sequence). Trimming cost V 4 bases and J 1 base, with 10 bases left between them. The CDR3 spans 14 residues. The CDR3 bases are TGTGCCTGGATACGACAAGTGAACACCGGGGAGCTGTTTTTT. Its translation: CAWIRQVNTGELFF.

This rearrangement joins TRBV30 to TRBJ1-2, with unresolved D. The length of the CDR3 is 12 residues. Between the trimmed V and J ends, which lost 1 base and 7 bases, there was a span of 10 bases. Germline-derived CDR1 and CDR2 are GTSNPN and SVGIG (reference sequence). The CDR3 nucleotides are TGTGCCTGGAGTGGAGGGATGTCTGGCTACACCTTC. It codes for CAWSGGMSGYTF.

This clone turned up a few times. J is TRBJ1-1 and V is TRBV19, with 8 nucleotides matching TRBD1. CDR3 length: 14 amino acids. CDR1 and CDR2 from the germline V gene are LNHDA and SQIVND (reference sequence). The J segment lost 5 bases and the V segment lost 2 bases, leaving 4 bases of the junction unmatched. The CDR3 region has the DNA TGTGCCAGTAGTATACTAACAGGGGGGACTGAAGCTTTCTTT. It codes for CASSILTGGTEAFF. Using reference TRBV19 and TRBJ1-1 for the parts outside the CDR3, the full variable domain is DGGITQSPKYLFRKEGQNVTLSCEQNLNHDAMYWYRQDPGQGLRLIYYSQIVNDFQKGDIAEGYSVSREKKESFPLTVTSAQKNPTAFYLCASSILTGGTEAFFGQGTRLTVV.

The chain uses TRBV6-1 and TRBJ2-7; D uncertain. This CDR3 contains 14 residues. V was shortened by 4 bases and J by 6 bases, with 16 bases between the two germline ends. The germline gives CDR1 MNHNS, CDR2 SASEGT. CDR3 region: CASSGRLPLVEQYF. CDR3 DNA: TGTGCCAGCAGTGGTCGACTCCCCTTGGTCGAGCAGTACTTC.

In this sample, this clone turned up many times. V and J are TRBV27 and TRBJ1-6; D gene unclear. This CDR3 has 13 amino acids. Germline V gene sequence: CDR1 MNHEY, CDR2 SMNVEV (reference sequence). The V end was cut by 0 bases, the J end by 5 bases, with 2 bases between. The CDR3 region has the DNA TGTGCCAGCAGTTTATCGAATAATTCACCCCTCCACTTT. Translating it yields CASSLSNNSPLHF.

J is TRBJ2-1 and V is TRBV28; tentative D call: TRBD2 (5 bases). Trimming took 8 bases from V and 9 from J, leaving 14 bases between them. Germline-derived CDR1 and CDR2 are MDHEN and SYDVKM. This CDR3 region has 12 residues. The CDR3 loop reads CASAGGFGEQFF. In DNA form, the CDR3 reads TGTGCCAGCGCCGGCGGGTTCGGTGAGCAGTTCTTC.

Comment on this clone: Other DNA variants within this sample encode the same CDR3. This sequence joins TRBV18 and TRBJ2-3; 9 bases are shared with TRBD2. Germline CDR1 reads KGHSH; CDR2 reads LQKENI. V dropped 0 bases and J dropped 1; count of bases not matched to a gene: 2. This CDR3 has 16 amino acids. CDR3 region: CASSPPLAGGTDTQYF. The CDR3 bases are TGTGCCAGCTCACCACCGTTAGCGGGAGGCACAGATACGCAGTATTTT.

The V call is TRBV5-1, the J call TRBJ2-1; D is unclear. Germline loops: CDR1 SGHRS, CDR2 YFSETQ. The CDR3 is 15 residues long. The germline V and J ends were trimmed by 0 bases and 1 base, with 8 bases remaining between them. DNA of the CDR3: TGCGCCAGCAGCTTGGAACCGGGTTCCTACAATGAGCAGTTCTTC. This codes for CASSLEPGSYNEQFF.